Shown below are 3 T cell receptor beta chains from a single sample sequenced in a study of cytomegalovirus exposure and HLA in healthy donors. The PCR made use of 60 Vbeta and 13 Jbeta primers. The repertoire was sequenced with immunoSEQ multiplex PCR; TCRdb's copy has only in-frame clones and lacks some. Here the sample spans 160,000 or so clones, around 77% being singletons. The sequenced material came from PBMCs. Every receptor here comes from a woman between 25 and 40 years old in good health and CMV-seronegative.

The chain links TRBV19 to TRBJ1-3; D is unresolved. The CDR3 loop spans 14 amino acids. Trimming took off 4 bases at V and 0 bases at J, with 7 bases between the two ends. Per the germline V gene, CDR1 is LNHDA and CDR2 is SQIVND (reference sequence). In DNA form, the CDR3 reads TGTGCCAGTAGTAGTGGCAGCTCTGGAAACACCATATATTTT. Translating it yields CASSSGSSGNTIYF.

This clone was seen a single time. The CDR3 coding sequence is TGTGCCAGCAGCTGGGACAGCACCGGGGAGCTGTTTTTT. Translated, it gives CASSWDSTGELFF. The V gene is TRBV11-2, the J gene TRBJ2-2, with 7 bases identical to TRBD1. Looked up from germline, CDR1 is SGHAT and CDR2 is FQNNGV. The CDR3 is 13 residues long. The J segment lost 4 bases and the V segment lost 4 bases, leaving 0 bases of the junction unmatched.

The rearrangement uses TRBV6-5 and TRBJ1-6, with a possible D match to TRBD1 (6 bases). The length of the CDR3 is 13 residues. Germline V gene lookup returns CDR1 MNHEY and CDR2 SVGAGI. V shed 2 bases and J shed 13 bases, with 12 bases lying between them. The CDR3: CASSYPRGGPLHF. In nucleotides, the CDR3 is TGTGCCAGCAGTTACCCCCGGGGGGGCCCCCTCCACTTT.